One T cell receptor (beta chain) is described in this entry. Its antigen is unidentified. The data stem from a study of cytomegalovirus exposure and HLA in healthy donors. Points from the study as a whole: Common viral pathogens (according to a later analysis) appeared linked to several of the most significant clusters. A later analysis showed TCR association rates differing by HLA locus, peaking at DRB1 and lowest at HLA-C.

60 Vbeta and 13 Jbeta primers were used in PCR. Here immunoSEQ multiplex PCR was the method, and the copy in TCRdb shows in-frame clones only, minus some. The table lists 150,000 to 200,000 clones, about 88% of them singletons. CDR1 SGHAT and CDR2 FQNNGV come from the germline V gene. The CDR3 is 15 amino acids. Losses at the gene ends were 5 bases for V and 8 bases for J; bases not matched to a gene: 7. This receptor was obtained from a woman aged 18-29 years in good health and CMV-seronegative. The chain employs TRBV11-2 and TRBJ2-1; 12 bases are a match to TRBD2. Sequenced: PBMCs. CDR3 amino acids: CASSPSSGRGYEQFF. In DNA, the CDR3 is TGTGCCAGCAGCCCTTCTAGCGGGAGGGGTTATGAGCAGTTCTTC.